The T cell receptor beta chain described here comes from a study of shared clonotypes between healthy human individuals (dated by TCRdb to about 2020). Concerning the study at large: A couple of women and a few men aged 18 to 49 years were included in the cohort. The study deeply sequenced blood TCR repertoires of about 5 healthy adults to estimate repertoire size and the extent of clonotype sharing between individuals. Libraries were prepared and TCR repertoires were sequenced by different laboratories using diverse techniques, in order to increase sequencing depth and limit assay-specific biases. Between about 0.8 and 8.9 billion PBMCs per donor were obtained by leukapheresis. For each donor, CD4 naive and CD4 memory were each run on three plates, CD8 naive on two plates, and CD8 memory on one plate.

Broad study findings and their caveats: The small number of donors limited the genetic and exposure-history diversity represented. Approximately 5% of naive CD4, 3.5% of naive CD8, 2.3% of memory CD4, and roughly 0.4% of memory CD8 clonotypes were shared across several donors. Sampling was restricted to blood, and TCR repertoires in tissues likely differ from the TCR repertoires found in blood. Clonotypes shared by all four sorted-subset donors showed higher generation probabilities than non-shared clonotypes. Incomplete sequencing was indicated by rarefaction of sorted-subset datasets, despite the large sequencing depth. Naive subsets generally had larger estimated clonotype richness than memory subsets. Based on pairwise subsampling, the degree of clonotype sharing among donors was expected to be affected by sequencing depth.

In regard to this clone: Its antigen target is currently unknown. No base qualities exist here, and no much larger clone lies one base off it.

The donors were healthy, HIV-negative adults who had no recently reported acute infections or vaccinations. Only Caucasian adults living in Nashville, Tennessee, USA were represented among the donors. CD4+ T cells were enriched by magnetic negative selection, after which naive cells were positively selected on CD45RA and the negative fraction was taken as the memory subset. Blood was obtained by leukapheresis, after which PBMCs were separated by Ficoll-Histopaque density gradient centrifugation and cryopreserved in liquid nitrogen vapor phase. Analytical flow cytometry was used to check the purity and quantity of each magnetically sorted T cell population. Each sorted fraction had its genomic DNA isolated and then quantified by UV absorbance on a Nanodrop 2000c. Using the deep immunoSEQ assay, multiplex PCR amplified TCR CDR3 regions from genomic DNA. Extracted genomic DNA from each cell subset was spread evenly across all wells of several immunoSEQ 96-well plates, with each plate serving as a replicate. For sorted subsets, around 200 ng genomic DNA, equal to about 30,000 T cell genomes, was loaded into each replicate PCR. The purified libraries were quantified using a Qubit 3.0 fluorometer, sized with a Bioanalyzer 2100, and then quantified again using the KAPA Library Quantification kit. Each immunoSEQ 96-well plate was sequenced on its own single-read 150-cycle Illumina NextSeq 550 flow cell. In the paper's pipeline: The immunoSEQ output contained only junctional sequences without quality scores, so filtering could not match that applied to full-length reads. To assign V/J genes and CDR3, sequences were annotated using PyIR, a Python wrapper for IgBLAST v1.9, with IMGT germline references. Any read was removed if the V/J assignment was weak (E-value above 1e-6), the CDR3 was missing, or the read contained stop codons, out-of-frame junctions, or ambiguous translated residues. V3J clonotypes were defined as sequences sharing an identical inferred V gene, J gene, and CDR3 amino acid sequence. Percentage overlap between repertoires was computed as shared unique clonotypes divided by the size of the smaller repertoire. Three approaches were used to assess repertoire richness: RTK rarefaction, the Chao1 estimator, and Recon v2.1 estimates of unobserved clonotypes. Generation probabilities for all TCRbeta clonotypes obtained by the gDNA method from a few donors were computed using OLGA. In its TCRdb copy, this immuneACCESS table keeps in-frame sequences only and misses some clones. Where compared with another copy, unresolved V genes explain less than half of these, and the others have no known cause. V, J and clone size are those of that table, while D and trimming were read from the DNA. The sample table shows some 2.3 million clones, and approximately 93% are seen once. Clones ranked in the top ten supply 0.39% of the sample.

This clonotype was obtained from a young man in good health. Some clones in this sample may be carry-over from other donors' samples. The sequenced sample was naive CD4+ T cells from PBMCs. The cell subset or site label here, explained by the study, means: CD45RA+ positively selected.

This receptor carries the CDR3 CASSQRQGPTSGQTTYEQYF. The bases read TGTGCCAGCAGCCAGCGGCAGGGTCCCACTAGCGGGCAAACTACCTACGAGCAGTACTTC. The sequence is built from TRBV4-2 and TRBJ2-7; a stretch of 9 junction bases matches TRBD2. Sequences LGHNA (CDR1) and YNFKEQ (CDR2) are obtained from the germline V gene. V lost 3 bases and J lost 2 bases, and the count of bases not matched to a germline gene is 20. Inclusive of the bounding cysteine and phenylalanine, the CDR3 is 20 residues long. The sequence is cut down to CDR3 DNA, 60 bases in frame from base 1.